This section outlines one T cell receptor beta chain sequence together with its context. Trimming left V 1 base short and J 4 bases short, with 14 bases between. This CDR3 is built from 15 residues. Germline-derived CDR1 and CDR2 are LNHNV and YYDKDF (reference sequence). This table comes from immunoSEQ multiplex PCR, and its TCRdb copy is limited to in-frame clones, with some not included. Of roughly 200,000 clones in the sample, roughly 82% are singletons; the top ten hold around 8.6%. The study drew participants aged about 18 to 89 years from about two dozen US areas. The data originate from a study of blood T cell repertoires in COVID-19.

The sequence was collected from a woman aged 25 to 39 who had recovered from COVID-19. The genes are TRBV15 and TRBJ2-7, with D possibly TRBD2 on 6 matching bases. Input material: PBMCs or T cells enriched from blood (not recorded which). Here the CDR3 DNA reads TGTGCCACCAGCAGAGCCGGGACGGAGGGATACGAGCAGTACTTC. Translation: CATSRAGTEGYEQYF.